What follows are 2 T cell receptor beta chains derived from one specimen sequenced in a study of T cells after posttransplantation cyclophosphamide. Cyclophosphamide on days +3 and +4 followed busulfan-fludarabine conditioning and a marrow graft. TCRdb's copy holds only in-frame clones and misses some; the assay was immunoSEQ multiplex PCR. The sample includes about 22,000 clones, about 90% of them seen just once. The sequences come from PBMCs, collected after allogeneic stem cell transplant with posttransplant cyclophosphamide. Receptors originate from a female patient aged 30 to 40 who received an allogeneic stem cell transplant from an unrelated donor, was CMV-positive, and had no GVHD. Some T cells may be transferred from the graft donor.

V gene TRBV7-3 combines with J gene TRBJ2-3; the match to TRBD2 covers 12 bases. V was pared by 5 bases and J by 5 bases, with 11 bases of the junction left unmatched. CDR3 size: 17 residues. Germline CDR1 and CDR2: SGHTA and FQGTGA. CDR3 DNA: TGTGCCAGCAGCCCTTCTCGGGGGACTAGCGGGTTAGATACGCAGTATTTT. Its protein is CASSPSRGTSGLDTQYF. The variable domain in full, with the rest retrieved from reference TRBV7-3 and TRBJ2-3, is GAGVSQTPSNKVTEKGKYVELRCDPISGHTALYWYRQSLGQGPEFLIYFQGTGAADDSGLPNDRFFAVRPEGSVSTLKIQRTERGDSAVYLCASSPSRGTSGLDTQYFGPGTRLTVL.

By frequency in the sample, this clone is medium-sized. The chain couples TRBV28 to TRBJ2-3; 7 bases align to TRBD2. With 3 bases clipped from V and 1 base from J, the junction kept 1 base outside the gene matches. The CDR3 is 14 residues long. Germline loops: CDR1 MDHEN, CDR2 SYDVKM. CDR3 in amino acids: CASSFLAGTDTQYF. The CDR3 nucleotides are TGTGCCAGCAGTTTTCTAGCGGGCACAGATACGCAGTATTTT.